This entry lists 28 T cell receptor beta chains sequenced from one sample in a study of T cells in Graves' hyperthyroidism and ophthalmopathy. TCR beta CDR3 region amplification was performed from RNA transcripts. First-round RT-PCR targeting the TCR CDR3 was performed with the HTBI primer set. Using its own MiXCR run on the multiplex PCR reads, TCRdb lists one record per CDR3 protein. The profile covers about 210,000 distinct CDR3 sequences, with about 18% appearing a single time and roughly 44% taken by the ten largest. Sequencing used blood. All receptors come from a man aged 40-49 years with Graves' hyperthyroidism.

This clonotype was picked up many times. The chain carries TRBV29-1 and TRBJ1-2; 9 bases are a match to TRBD1. V lost 5 bases to trimming and J lost 8 bases; unmatched junction nucleotides: 9. Germline V lookup: CDR1 SQVTM, CDR2 ANQGSEA. The CDR3 contains 13 residues. CDR3 sequence: CSVSKRTGAGYTF. The CDR3 DNA sequence: TGCAGCGTTTCGAAAAGGACAGGGGCAGGCTACACCTTC.

In this sample, this clonotype turned up many times. The CDR3 reads CASSSIGTPEGQPQHF. For the CDR3, the DNA is TGTGCCAGCAGTTCGATCGGGACTCCCGAGGGGCAGCCCCAGCATTTT. The chain joins TRBV28 to TRBJ1-5, with a weak D call TRBD1 (5 bases). CDR3 length equals 16 residues. The V end lost 4 bases, the J end lost 7 bases, and 20 bases lay between the germline ends. From germline, CDR1 is MDHEN and CDR2 SYDVKM. The complete variable domain, with remaining parts taken from reference TRBV28 and TRBJ1-5, reads DVKVTQSSRYLVKRTGEKVFLECVQDMDHENMFWYRQDPGLGLRLIYFSYDVKMKEKGDIPEGYSVSREKKERFSLILESASTNQTSMYLCASSSIGTPEGQPQHFGDGTRLSIL.

This clonotype was detected many times. The V call is TRBV3-1, the J call TRBJ1-2, with 9 bases identical to TRBD1. J was trimmed by 7 bases and V by 3 bases; bases with no gene match: 3. Germline lookup yields CDR1 LGHDT and CDR2 YNNKEL (reference sequence). CDR3 length: 13 amino acids. This chain's CDR3 is CASSQTGGPGYTF. The CDR3 nucleotides read TGTGCCAGCAGCCAGACAGGGGGACCTGGCTACACCTTC.

This clonotype has a count of ten or more. The chain carries TRBV28 and TRBJ1-6; D might be TRBD1 (5 bases). The CDR3 covers 14 residues. Deletions cut 2 bases from V and 9 bases from J, with 11 bases between. From germline, CDR1 is MDHEN and CDR2 SYDVKM. The DNA for the CDR3 is TGTGCCAGCAGTTTACGAAAAGGGGTTTCACCCCTCCACTTT. Translated: CASSLRKGVSPLHF.

The table lists this clonotype with many counts. The chain is built from TRBV20-1 and TRBJ1-2, with 10 nucleotides matching TRBD1. The CDR3 loop spans 16 amino acids. CDR1 DFQATT and CDR2 SNEGSKA come from the germline V gene (reference sequence). V gave up 2 bases and J gave up 0 bases; unmatched junction bases: 6. In DNA form, the CDR3 reads TGCAGTGCTAGATTCCGGGACAGGGGATCTAACTATGGCTACACCTTC. Protein product: CSARFRDRGSNYGYTF.

The chain combines TRBV20-1 with TRBJ2-1; no clear D. CDR3 length: 11 residues. The V and J ends lost 4 bases and 5 bases respectively, with 6 bases between them. Per the germline V gene, CDR1 is DFQATT and CDR2 is SNEGSKA (reference sequence). The CDR3 DNA reads as TGCAGTGCTATAGGAAACAATGAGCAGTTCTTC. The encoded protein is CSAIGNNEQFF.

The rearrangement joins TRBV6-1 to TRBJ1-2; 8 bases fit TRBD1. Germline V lookup: CDR1 MNHNS, CDR2 SASEGT. V dropped 6 bases and J dropped 5; count of bases not matched to a gene: 11. The CDR3 has 15 amino acids. CDR3: CASSDRTGIVYGYTF. The CDR3 DNA is TGTGCCAGCAGCGACCGGACAGGGATCGTGTATGGCTACACCTTC.

In this sample, this clonotype turned up many times. The CDR3 spells CSADATLGGGKGMNTEAFF. The DNA for the CDR3 is TGCAGTGCTGACGCCACGCTTGGGGGGGGCAAGGGGATGAACACTGAAGCTTTCTTT. This chain uses TRBV20-1 with TRBJ1-1; possible D gene TRBD1, 6 bases. The ends were cut back, 5 bases at V and 0 bases at J, with 28 bases in the middle. This CDR3 comprises 19 residues. Germline assignment: CDR1 DFQATT and CDR2 SNEGSKA (reference sequence).

This clonotype was found many times. The chain is built from TRBV6-2 or TRBV6-3 and TRBJ1-6; D is unresolved. Germline CDR1 and CDR2: MNHEY and SVGEGT. V lost 7 bases to trimming and J lost 7 bases, with 8 bases between them. CDR3 length: 12 residues. CDR3: CASTRGNSPLHF. The CDR3 nucleotides are TGTGCCAGCACGCGAGGGAATTCACCCCTCCACTTT.

This clonotype has at least ten counts. V gene TRBV24-1 combines with J gene TRBJ2-7; D not certain. This CDR3 has 14 residues. V lost 2 bases to trimming and J lost 2 bases, with 9 bases between them. Germline V lookup: CDR1 KGHDR, CDR2 SFDVKD. Written as DNA, the CDR3 is TGTGCCACCAGTGATTCAAGGGATCCCTACGAGCAGTACTTC. Translation gives CATSDSRDPYEQYF.

The chain employs TRBV29-1 and TRBJ2-3, with D possibly TRBD2 on 6 matching bases. Between the trimmed V and J ends, which lost 7 bases and 11 bases, there was a span of 16 bases. This CDR3 comprises 11 residues. Germline V CDR1 and CDR2: SQVTM, ANQGSEA. CDR3 protein: CSARTGVEQYF. The CDR3 DNA follows: TGCAGCGCCAGGACGGGAGTGGAGCAGTATTTT.

This clonotype was seen at least ten times. The gene calls are TRBV28 and TRBJ1-5, with D perhaps matching TRBD1 (6 bases). Germline CDR1 and CDR2: MDHEN and SYDVKM. Trimming took off 5 bases at V and 0 bases at J, with 11 bases between the two ends. The CDR3 runs to 15 residues. CDR3 protein: CASSPTGYSNQPQHF. CDR3 DNA sequence: TGTGCCAGCAGTCCTACAGGGTATAGCAATCAGCCCCAGCATTTT.

This chain joins TRBV20-1 and TRBJ1-6, with 7 bases fitting TRBD1. The CDR3 extends over 15 amino acids. CDR1 is DFQATT, CDR2 SNEGSKA, per germline (reference sequence). The junction had 2 bases not matched to a gene; V was cut back by 3 bases and J by 0 bases. The CDR3 spells CSASWDSSYNSPLHF. The CDR3 bases are TGCAGTGCTAGTTGGGACAGCTCCTATAATTCACCCCTCCACTTT.

The CDR3 bases are TGCGCCAGCAGGAAAACTAGCGGGGCTTACGAGCAGTACTTC. Amino acids: CASRKTSGAYEQYF. V usage is TRBV5-1 and J usage is TRBJ2-7, with 10 bases matching TRBD2. The CDR3 runs 14 residues. V dropped 5 bases and J dropped 4; count of bases not matched to a gene: 6. Germline CDR1 reads SGHRS; CDR2 reads YFSETQ.

This clonotype was observed many times. V gene TRBV5-1 combines with J gene TRBJ1-2; D gene unclear. This CDR3 contains 15 residues. The V and J ends lost 0 bases and 0 bases respectively, with 9 bases between them. Per germline, CDR1 SGHRS and CDR2 YFSETQ. The DNA of the CDR3 is TGCGCCAGCAGCTTGGAGAGCGCAACTAACTATGGCTACACCTTC. Translation gives CASSLESATNYGYTF.

The J gene is TRBJ2-2, the V gene TRBV7-9, with 11 bases aligning to TRBD1. The junction had 8 bases not matched to a gene; V was cut back by 5 bases and J by 3 bases. Germline CDR1 and CDR2: SEHNR and FQNEAQ (reference sequence). The CDR3 totals 17 residues. Here the CDR3 DNA reads TGTGCCAGCAGCCCGCCCCGGACAGGGGGCGACACCGGGGAGCTGTTTTTT. Protein product: CASSPPRTGGDTGELFF.

The rearrangement joins TRBV7-3 to TRBJ2-2; the D gene is possibly TRBD1 (6 bases). Trimming left V 8 bases short and J 1 base short, with 8 bases between. CDR3 length: 13 amino acids. The germline gives CDR1 SGHTA, CDR2 FQGTGA. DNA for the CDR3: TGTGCCAGCGGGGGCCTGAACACCGGGGAGCTGTTTTTT. Translated, it gives CASGGLNTGELFF.

By sample share, this clonotype is medium-sized (0.01 to 0.1%). The genes are TRBV2 and TRBJ2-3; 9 bases line up with TRBD2. Germline V gene sequence: CDR1 SNHLY, CDR2 FYNNEI. The CDR3 sequence is 16 residues long. V lost 7 bases, J lost 6 bases, and 14 bases stayed unmatched. The CDR3 loop reads CASTARRLAVRDTQYF. The CDR3 DNA is TGTGCCAGCACCGCTCGGCGACTAGCGGTACGGGATACGCAGTATTTT.

This clonotype was seen many times. The chain employs TRBV7-8 and TRBJ2-2; D is unresolved. Trimming pared 0 bases from V and 0 bases from J, leaving 8 bases between. The germline V gene has CDR1 SGHVS and CDR2 FQNEAQ. This CDR3 spans 16 amino acids. The DNA of the CDR3 is TGTGCCAGCAGCTTAGCGGCCGGATCGAACACCGGGGAGCTGTTTTTT. The encoded protein is CASSLAAGSNTGELFF.

This clonotype showed up many times. This rearrangement joins TRBV7-2 to TRBJ2-5, with TRBD2 matching over 10 bases. The germline CDR1 and CDR2 sequences are SGHTA and FQGNSA. Trimming took 1 base from V and 1 from J; bases not matched to a gene: 6. The CDR3 spans 17 residues. The CDR3 region is CASSLGQAGGPQETQYF. The CDR3, as DNA: TGTGCCAGCAGCTTAGGGCAAGCGGGGGGGCCCCAAGAGACCCAGTACTTC.

The genes are TRBV7-2 and TRBJ2-7, with 8 positions matching TRBD1. The V segment lost 0 bases and the J segment 6 bases; nucleotides outside the gene matches: 7. The CDR3 consists of 15 residues. Germline CDR1 is SGHTA and CDR2 is FQGNSA. The CDR3 DNA is TGTGCCAGCAGCTTAGCGACAGGGGAGGTTAGCGAGCAGTACTTC. Translated: CASSLATGEVSEQYF.

This clonotype was recorded many times. The gene calls are TRBV6-2 or TRBV6-3 and TRBJ2-5, with 8 nucleotides matching TRBD2. Germline V CDR1 and CDR2: MNHEY, SVGEGT. This CDR3 is 15 amino acids long. The V gene end was trimmed by 6 bases and the J gene end by 4 bases; junction bases not matched to a gene: 10. This chain's CDR3 is CASSTTSGPRETQYF. CDR3 DNA sequence: TGTGCCAGCAGCACTACTAGCGGACCTAGAGAGACCCAGTACTTC.

Turning to this clonotype: Being one base from a much bigger clone, this may be a read error. The rearrangement links TRBV7-2 to TRBJ1-2; no firm D call. CDR1 and CDR2 from the germline V gene are SGHTA and FQGNSA. The V end was cut by 4 bases, the J end by 3 bases, with 9 bases between. The CDR3 is made up of 13 amino acids. The CDR3 loop reads CASSSGMDYGYTF. Here the CDR3 DNA reads TGTGCCAGCAGCTCCGGGATGGACTATGGCTACACCTTC.

This clonotype showed up just a few times. The gene calls are TRBV20-1 and TRBJ1-4, with no clear D. The CDR3 is 13 amino acids. CDR1 is DFQATT and CDR2 is SNEGSKA in the germline V gene (reference sequence). The V gene lost 0 bases and the J gene lost 10 bases, with 12 bases spanning the gap. For the CDR3, the DNA is TGCAGTGCTAGAGAAGTGTCCTGGGGAAAACTGTTTTTT. Protein: CSAREVSWGKLFF.

This clonotype was seen many times. The rearrangement joins TRBV5-1 to TRBJ2-7; 9 nucleotides align to TRBD1. The germline gives CDR1 SGHRS, CDR2 YFSETQ. The CDR3 has 14 residues. J was trimmed by 2 bases and V by 4 bases; bases with no gene match: 4. Here the CDR3 DNA reads TGCGCCAGCAGCATGGGACAGGGAACCTACGAGCAGTACTTC. Its translation: CASSMGQGTYEQYF.

This clonotype was seen a handful of times. The rearrangement uses TRBV30 and TRBJ2-2, with D perhaps TRBD1 (6 bases). The V and J ends lost 5 bases and 2 bases respectively, with 18 bases between them. Germline V gene sequence: CDR1 GTSNPN, CDR2 SVGIG (reference sequence). The CDR3 consists of 16 residues. Here the CDR3 reads CAWLNTRGFNTGELFF. In DNA, the CDR3 is TGTGCCTGGTTAAATACGAGGGGGTTCAACACCGGGGAGCTGTTTTTT.

This clonotype was observed many times. V is TRBV18 and J is TRBJ1-1; the D is unclear. The V end was cut by 8 bases, the J end by 3 bases, with 13 bases between. Looked up from germline, CDR1 is KGHSH and CDR2 is LQKENI. The CDR3 is 13 amino acids. The CDR3 sequence: CASLGRADTEAFF. CDR3 nucleotide sequence: TGTGCCAGCCTAGGGAGGGCGGACACTGAAGCTTTCTTT.

The sample holds many counts of this clonotype. The chain uses TRBV2 and TRBJ2-2; D ambiguous. The CDR3 has 13 amino acids. V lost 0 bases and J lost 9, with 8 bases in between. Per germline, CDR1 SNHLY and CDR2 FYNNEI. CDR3 DNA: TGTGCCAGCAGTGAAGCGGGGTTCCGGGAGCTGTTTTTT. It codes for CASSEAGFRELFF.